Presented here are 20 T cell receptor beta chains from one specimen sequenced in a study of read filtering for tumor transcriptome and immune sequencing. The library was built from around 400 ng RNA with molecular barcoded adaptors for alpha/delta and beta/gamma chains. TCRdb called the reads again in MiXCR, with one record for every CDR3 protein. Of 75,000 to 95,000 distinct CDR3 sequences in the sample, roughly 21% were seen once. Sequencing input: a population of CD138-negative cells sorted from bone marrow. Source of these receptors: a donor aged 40 or over with multiple myeloma.

Many counts were recorded for this clonotype. This chain links TRBV28 with TRBJ2-1, with D possibly matching TRBD2 (6 bases). The CDR3 has 18 amino acids. The V end lost 7 bases, the J end lost 5 bases, and 27 bases lay between the germline ends. CDR1 and CDR2 (germline): MDHEN, SYDVKM. In nucleotides, the CDR3 is TGTGCCAGCATCCCACTTGGCTTTGCGGGCCGCGGGGACAATGAGCAGTTCTTC. Its translation: CASIPLGFAGRGDNEQFF.

The sample holds a few counts of this clonotype. The chain couples TRBV3-1 to TRBJ2-1, with TRBD2 identical over 12 bases. After removal of 2 bases from V and 4 bases from J, the junction contained 12 bases not matched to a gene. CDR1 is LGHDT and CDR2 is YNNKEL in the germline V gene (reference sequence). The CDR3 contains 19 residues. The CDR3 DNA follows: TGTGCCAGCAGCCAAAACCTCATATCTAGCGGGGGGGGATACAATGAGCAGTTCTTC. It translates to CASSQNLISSGGGYNEQFF.

The sample holds many counts of this clonotype. This chain joins TRBV4-1 and TRBJ2-1; TRBD2 agrees at 10 bases. The CDR3 contains 14 residues. The germline CDR1 and CDR2 sequences are MGHRA and YSYEKL. With 4 bases clipped from V and 4 bases from J, the junction kept 1 base outside the gene matches. The chain's CDR3 is CASSRTSGYNEQFF. Here the CDR3 DNA reads TGCGCCAGCAGCCGGACTAGCGGTTACAATGAGCAGTTCTTC.

As concerns this clonotype: Being one base from a much bigger clone, this may be a read error. The chain carries TRBV5-1 and TRBJ1-1; 10 bases fit TRBD1. CDR3 length: 14 residues. In germline, CDR1 is SGHRS, CDR2 YFSETQ. V shed 4 bases and J 3 bases; nucleotides not matched to a gene: 3. The CDR3 is CASSGGTGDTEAFF. CDR3 coding DNA: TGCGCCAGCAGCGGCGGGACAGGGGACACTGAAGCTTTCTTT.

This clonotype appeared many times. V is TRBV7-2 and J is TRBJ2-5; D is undetermined. V shed 1 base and J shed 9 bases, with 18 bases lying between them. Per the germline V gene, CDR1 is SGHTA and CDR2 is FQGNSA. The CDR3 is 15 residues long. CDR3 DNA sequence: TGTGCCAGCAGCTTAGAGGGTTCCACAACCGCTTCCCAGTACTTC. Residues: CASSLEGSTTASQYF.

On this clonotype itself: A clone one base away is much larger, so this may be a read error. Lacking the conserved final phenylalanine or tryptophan, this CDR3 likely reflects a read error. The chain couples TRBV29-1 to TRBJ2-1, with TRBD2 matching over 12 bases. The germline V gene has CDR1 SQVTM and CDR2 ANQGSEA. Trimming took 7 bases from V and 2 from J; bases not matched to a gene: 3. This CDR3 is built from 14 residues. This CDR3 is CSARTSGTYNEQFL. As DNA, the CDR3 is TGCAGCGCGAGGACTAGCGGGACCTACAATGAGCAGTTCCTC.

This clonotype was seen many times. The V call is TRBV7-3, the J call TRBJ1-4; TRBD1 is a possible D gene (5 bases). Germline V CDR1 and CDR2: SGHTA, FQGTGA. V lost 2 bases, J lost 4 bases, and 11 bases lay in between. The CDR3 extends over 15 amino acids. The DNA of the CDR3 is TGTGCCAGCAGCTTATTGCCAGGGTTTAATGAAAAACTGTTTTTT. Encoded protein: CASSLLPGFNEKLFF.

This clonotype was seen once. It may be a read error: a sequence one base away is much more abundant. V gene TRBV7-9 combines with J gene TRBJ2-7; D gene ambiguous. Looked up from germline, CDR1 is SEHNR and CDR2 is FQNEAQ (reference sequence). There are 14 residues in the CDR3. The CDR3 DNA is TGTGCCGGCAGCTTACCAGGCCCGACCTACGAGCAGTACTTC. Its translation is CAGSLPGPTYEQYF.

As concerns this clonotype: A read error is possible here, since a much larger clone lies one base away. The chain combines TRBV28 with TRBJ2-5; weak D call: TRBD1 (6 bases). CDR3 length: 15 residues. Germline-derived CDR1 and CDR2 are MDHEN and SYDVKM. CDR3 DNA: TGTGCCAGCAGAGTGACCGGGACACGGAAAGAGACCCAGTGCTTC. Protein: CASRVTGTRKETQCF.

This clonotype was recorded many times. In nucleotides, the CDR3 is TGTGCCAGCAGTTTCCCCTCCGGTGATACGCAGTATTTT. This gives the protein CASSFPSGDTQYF. The chain employs TRBV28 and TRBJ2-3; D not resolved. Trimming left V 3 bases short and J 6 bases short, with 10 bases between. There are 13 residues in the CDR3. The V gene's germline CDR1 is MDHEN and CDR2 SYDVKM. Full variable domain (remainder filled in from reference TRBV28 and TRBJ2-3): DVKVTQSSRYLVKRTGEKVFLECVQDMDHENMFWYRQDPGLGLRLIYFSYDVKMKEKGDIPEGYSVSREKKERFSLILESASTNQTSMYLCASSFPSGDTQYFGPGTRLTVL.

A few counts support this clonotype. This chain uses TRBV7-3 with TRBJ2-1, with D possibly being TRBD1 or TRBD2 (5 bases each). Between the trimmed V and J ends, which lost 5 bases and 4 bases, there was a span of 15 bases. CDR3 length equals 15 residues. CDR1 is SGHTA and CDR2 is FQGTGA in the germline V gene. The DNA for the CDR3 is TGTGCCAGCAGCCCCCAAAGTGGGGGTTACAATGAGCAGTTCTTC. Encoded protein: CASSPQSGGYNEQFF.

This clonotype was seen repeatedly, ten times or more. The V and J genes are TRBV6-8 and TRBJ1-1, with D possibly being TRBD1 (6 bases). Trimming took off 5 bases at V and 7 bases at J, with 17 bases between the two ends. The CDR3 extends over 14 amino acids. Germline CDR1 is MNHGY and CDR2 is SAAAGT. CDR3 loop: CASSARRQDFEAFF. The CDR3 coding sequence is TGTGCCAGCAGTGCCCGACGACAGGACTTTGAAGCTTTCTTT.

This clonotype was seen repeatedly, ten times or more. The rearrangement uses TRBV6-6 and TRBJ2-5; D is uncertain. Trimming took off 1 base at V and 10 bases at J, with 7 bases between the two ends. The CDR3 totals 11 residues. The germline gives CDR1 MNHNY, CDR2 SVGAGI (reference sequence). CDR3 in DNA: TGTGCCAGCAGTTACTTGGACGGCCAGTACTTC. It codes for CASSYLDGQYF.

Only a few counts were recorded for this clonotype. The CDR3 sequence: CASSLGWVGPQHF. The CDR3 DNA is TGTGCCAGCAGCTTGGGATGGGTGGGGCCCCAGCATTTT. The gene calls are TRBV5-6 and TRBJ1-5; D is undetermined. The CDR3 contains 13 residues. Trimming cost V 0 bases and J 9 bases, with 10 bases left between them. Germline V gene lookup returns CDR1 SGHDT and CDR2 YYEEEE.

Ten or more counts support this clonotype. The chain has TRBV12-3 or TRBV12-4 and TRBJ1-1; 7 bases agree with TRBD1. The CDR3 consists of 12 residues. The trim removed 7 bases at V and 11 bases at J, leaving 10 bases unmatched. CDR3 amino acids: CASKVSSRGAFF. CDR3 sequence (DNA): TGTGCCAGCAAAGTTTCTAGCAGGGGGGCTTTCTTT.

This clonotype was recorded a few times. The J gene is TRBJ1-1, the V gene TRBV5-1; weak D call: TRBD1 (5 bases). This CDR3 has 15 amino acids. Germline V gene data show CDR1 as SGHRS and CDR2 as YFSETQ. Trimming left V 0 bases short and J 1 base short, with 10 bases between. CDR3 protein: CASSLVAGGNTEAFF. In nucleotides, the CDR3 is TGCGCCAGCAGCTTGGTCGCTGGGGGGAACACTGAAGCTTTCTTT. Drawing the rest from reference TRBV5-1 and TRBJ1-1, the complete variable domain is KAGVTQTPRYLIKTRGQQVTLSCSPISGHRSVSWYQQTPGQGLQFLFEYFSETQRNKGNFPGRFSGRQFSNSRSEMNVSTLELGDSALYLCASSLVAGGNTEAFFGQGTRLTVV.

This clonotype was seen ten or more times. V usage is TRBV6-1 and J usage is TRBJ1-4; D is perhaps TRBD1 (5 bases). CDR1 and CDR2 (germline): MNHNS, SASEGT. CDR3 length: 15 residues. The V and J ends lost 5 bases and 5 bases respectively, with 15 bases between them. CDR3 DNA sequence: TGTGCCAGCAGTATACCGGGACGGAAGAATGAAAAACTGTTTTTT. Its translation: CASSIPGRKNEKLFF.

In the case of this clonotype: Given a much more abundant clone one base away, this may be a read error. Lacking the conserved final phenylalanine or tryptophan, this CDR3 likely reflects a read error. The chain joins TRBV11-2 to TRBJ1-1; D not resolved. Trimming stripped 7 bases from V and 0 bases from J, with 9 bases between. Germline CDR1 and CDR2: SGHAT and FQNNGV. The CDR3 length is 13 residues. CDR3 nucleotides: TGTGCCAGCACCTACACAGTGAACACTGAAGCTTTCCTT. Its translation: CASTYTVNTEAFL.

The V gene is TRBV11-2, the J gene TRBJ2-5; the D gene is possibly TRBD2 (6 bases). Germline values: CDR1 SGHAT, CDR2 FQNNGV. V shed 0 bases and J shed 5 bases, with 13 bases lying between them. The CDR3 extends over 15 amino acids. CDR3 DNA: TGTGCCAGCAGCTTAGATAGGGGAGGATGGGAGACCCAGTACTTC. Translated: CASSLDRGGWETQYF. The full variable domain, with the rest looked up from reference TRBV11-2 and TRBJ2-5, is EAGVAQSPRYKIIEKRQSVAFWCNPISGHATLYWYQQILGQGPKLLIQFQNNGVVDDSQLPKDRFSAERLKGVDSTLKIQPAKLEDSAVYLCASSLDRGGWETQYFGPGTRLLVL.

This clonotype ranks as medium-sized. The V and J genes are TRBV28 and TRBJ1-6; D is ambiguous. The CDR3 spans 12 residues. Germline lookup yields CDR1 MDHEN and CDR2 SYDVKM. V was cut by 9 bases and J by 4 bases, with 7 bases left in between. CDR3 coding DNA: TGTGCCAGTCGGGAGTATAATTCACCCCTCCACTTT. Amino acids: CASREYNSPLHF.